These T cell receptor beta chains were read from a single sample in a study of chemoradiotherapy in HPV16-positive cancers. The data were produced by immunoSEQ multiplex PCR, yet TCRdb's version contains in-frame clones alone and is incomplete. The sample consists of fewer than 35,000 clones, about 93% of them appearing once. Source: blood, taken from a patient who underwent chemoradiotherapy. The receptors stem from a human donor with HPV-associated anogenital cancer. Both conserved end residues are part of each CDR3. A D gene is named only where the DNA matches it firmly. Not every row has a clone size; where given, it reads once, few, many or a size class.

>TRBV5-1|TRBJ1-2|14|few|TRBD1
TGCGCCAGCAGGGACGGGACAGTCGACTATGGCTACACCTTC
CASRDGTVDYGYTF
>TRBV5-1|TRBJ1-1|14|.|.
TGCGCCAGCAGCTTGTCGCGGGGCGGAGCTGAAGCTTTCTTT
CASSLSRGGAEAFF
>TRBV19|TRBJ1-2|14|.|.
TGTGCCAGTAGTATTAGTGGGGGGAACTATGGCTACACCTTC
CASSISGGNYGYTF
>TRBV27|TRBJ2-3|16|.|TRBD2
TGTGCCAGCAGTTCCAAAGCGGGGCGCTCCACAGATACGCAGTATTTT
CASSSKAGRSTDTQYF
>TRBV28|TRBJ1-5|13|.|.
TGTGCCAGCAGTCCCCTTCAACGCGCGGCCCAGCATTTT
CASSPLQRAAQHF
>TRBV4-2|TRBJ2-7|16|medium-sized|TRBD2
TGTGCCAGCAGCCAAGATGGGGCGGGAGGTTCCTACGAGCAGTACTTC
CASSQDGAGGSYEQYF
>TRBV13|TRBJ1-1|15|.|TRBD1
TGTGCCAGCAGTTCTACCGGGACAGGGAACACTGAAGCTTTCTTT
CASSSTGTGNTEAFF
>TRBV5-4|TRBJ2-2|14|.|.
TGTGCCAGCAGACCGACACGCAACACCGGGGAGCTGTTTTTT
CASRPTRNTGELFF
>TRBV7-9|TRBJ2-6|15|.|.
TGTGCCAGCAGCTTGGCCGGCTCTGGGGCCAACGTCCTGACTTTC
CASSLAGSGANVLTF
>TRBV29-1|TRBJ1-1|10|once|.
TGCAGCGTTGAGGAGACTGGGGCTTTCTTT
CSVEETGAFF
>TRBV19|TRBJ2-2|15|.|TRBD1
TGTGCCAGTAGTATACTTCGACAGGGCACCGGGGAGCTGTTTTTT
CASSILRQGTGELFF
>TRBV5-1|TRBJ2-2|13|.|TRBD1
TGCGCCAGCAGGGGAACAGGGGTCTGGGAGCTGTTTTTT
CASRGTGVWELFF